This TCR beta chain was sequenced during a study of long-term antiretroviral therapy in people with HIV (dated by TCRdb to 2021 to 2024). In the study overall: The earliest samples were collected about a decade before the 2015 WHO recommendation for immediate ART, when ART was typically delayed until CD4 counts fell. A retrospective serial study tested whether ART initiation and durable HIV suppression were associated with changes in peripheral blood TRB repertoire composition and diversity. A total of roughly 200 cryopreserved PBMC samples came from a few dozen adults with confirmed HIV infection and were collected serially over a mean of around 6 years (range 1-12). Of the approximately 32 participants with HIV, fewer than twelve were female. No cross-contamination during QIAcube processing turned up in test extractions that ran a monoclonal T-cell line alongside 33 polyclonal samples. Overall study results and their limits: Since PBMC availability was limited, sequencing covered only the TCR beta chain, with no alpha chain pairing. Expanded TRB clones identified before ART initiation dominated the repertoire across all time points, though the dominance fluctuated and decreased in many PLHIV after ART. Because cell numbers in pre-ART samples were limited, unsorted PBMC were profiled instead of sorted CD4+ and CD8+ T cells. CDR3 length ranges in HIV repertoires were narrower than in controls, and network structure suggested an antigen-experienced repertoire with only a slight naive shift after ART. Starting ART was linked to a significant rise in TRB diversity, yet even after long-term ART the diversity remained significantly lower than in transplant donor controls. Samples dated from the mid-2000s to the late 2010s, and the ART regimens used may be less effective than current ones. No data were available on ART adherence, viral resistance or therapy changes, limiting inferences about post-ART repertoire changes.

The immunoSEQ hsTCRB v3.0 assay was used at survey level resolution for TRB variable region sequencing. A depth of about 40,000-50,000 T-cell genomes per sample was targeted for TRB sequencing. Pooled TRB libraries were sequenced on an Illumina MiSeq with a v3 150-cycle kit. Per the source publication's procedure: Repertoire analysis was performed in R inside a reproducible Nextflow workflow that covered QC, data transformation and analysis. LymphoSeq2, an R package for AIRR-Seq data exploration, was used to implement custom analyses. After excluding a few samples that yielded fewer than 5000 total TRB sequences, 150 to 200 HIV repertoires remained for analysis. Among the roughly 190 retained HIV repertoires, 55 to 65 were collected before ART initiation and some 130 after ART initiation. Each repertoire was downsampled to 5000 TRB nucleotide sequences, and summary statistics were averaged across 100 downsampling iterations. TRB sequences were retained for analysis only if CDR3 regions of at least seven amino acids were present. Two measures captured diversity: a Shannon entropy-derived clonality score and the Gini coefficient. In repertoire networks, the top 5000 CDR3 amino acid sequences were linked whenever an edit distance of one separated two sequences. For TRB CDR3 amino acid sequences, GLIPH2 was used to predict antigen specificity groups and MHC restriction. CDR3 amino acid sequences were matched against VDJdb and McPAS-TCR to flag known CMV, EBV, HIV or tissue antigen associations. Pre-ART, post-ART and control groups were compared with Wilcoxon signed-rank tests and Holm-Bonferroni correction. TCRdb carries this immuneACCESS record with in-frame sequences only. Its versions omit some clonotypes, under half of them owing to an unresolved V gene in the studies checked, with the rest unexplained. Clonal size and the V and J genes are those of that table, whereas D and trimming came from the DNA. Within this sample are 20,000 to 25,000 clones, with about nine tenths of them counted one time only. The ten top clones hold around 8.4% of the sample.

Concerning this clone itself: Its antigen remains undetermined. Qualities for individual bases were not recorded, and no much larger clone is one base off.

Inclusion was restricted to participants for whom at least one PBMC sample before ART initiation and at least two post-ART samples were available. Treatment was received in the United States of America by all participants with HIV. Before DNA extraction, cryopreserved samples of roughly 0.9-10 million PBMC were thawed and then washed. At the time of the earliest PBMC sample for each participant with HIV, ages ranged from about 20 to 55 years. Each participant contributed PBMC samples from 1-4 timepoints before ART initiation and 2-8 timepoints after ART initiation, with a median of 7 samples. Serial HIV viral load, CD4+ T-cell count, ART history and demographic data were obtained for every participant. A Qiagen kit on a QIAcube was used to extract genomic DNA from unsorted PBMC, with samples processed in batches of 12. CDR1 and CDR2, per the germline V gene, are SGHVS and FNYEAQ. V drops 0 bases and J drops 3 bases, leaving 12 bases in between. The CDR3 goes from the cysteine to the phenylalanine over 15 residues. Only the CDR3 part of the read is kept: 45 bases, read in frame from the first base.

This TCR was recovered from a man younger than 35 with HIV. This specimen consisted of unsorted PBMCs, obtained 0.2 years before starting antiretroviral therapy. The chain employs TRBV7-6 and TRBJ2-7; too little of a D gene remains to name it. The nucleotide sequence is TGTGCCAGCAGCTTAGCGGCAGATAACTACTACGAGCAGTACTTC. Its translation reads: CASSLAADNYYEQYF. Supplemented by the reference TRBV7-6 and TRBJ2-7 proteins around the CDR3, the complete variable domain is GAGVSQSPRYKVTKRGQDVALRCDPISGHVSLYWYRQALGQGPEFLTYFNYEAQQDKSGLPNDRFSAERPEGSISTLTIQRTEQRDSAMYRCASSLAADNYYEQYFGPGTRLTVT.